Presented here are 8 T cell receptor beta chains from one specimen sequenced in a study of blood T cell repertoires in COVID-19. Sequencing was performed with immunoSEQ multiplex PCR; in TCRdb, only in-frame clones are kept and a portion is missing. Among 400,000 or so clones listed, roughly 86% were seen once. Sequencing was carried out using PBMCs or T cells enriched from blood (not recorded which). Receptor source: a man aged 40-49 years in a cohort exposed to, infected with or recovered from COVID-19 (not recorded which).

The chain joins TRBV5-1 to TRBJ2-5; 11 bases are a match to TRBD2. CDR3 size: 15 residues. Losses at the gene ends were 0 bases for V and 3 bases for J; bases not matched to a gene: 1. CDR1 is SGHRS, CDR2 YFSETQ, per germline. DNA of the CDR3: TGCGCCAGCAGCTTGGGGGGACTAGCGGAAGAGACCCAGTACTTC. Protein product: CASSLGGLAEETQYF.

J is TRBJ2-1 and V is TRBV19, with 8 bases lining up with TRBD2. Germline lookup yields CDR1 LNHDA and CDR2 SQIVND (reference sequence). CDR3 length equals 16 residues. The J segment lost 5 bases and the V segment lost 3 bases, leaving 9 bases of the junction unmatched. The CDR3 sequence: CASSIMSGSPHNEQFF. The CDR3, as DNA: TGTGCCAGTAGTATTATGAGCGGGAGCCCCCACAATGAGCAGTTCTTC.

The V call is TRBV9, the J call TRBJ1-2; 7 bases are shared with TRBD1. The CDR3 consists of 13 residues. The J segment lost 6 bases and the V segment lost 0 bases, leaving 2 bases of the junction unmatched. The germline CDR1 and CDR2 sequences are SGDLS and YYNGEE. The CDR3 DNA reads TGTGCCAGCAGCGTAGAGGGGGCGGATGGCTACACCTTC. The encoded protein is CASSVEGADGYTF.

This clone was found once. This chain joins TRBV15 and TRBJ1-1; 9 nucleotides agree with TRBD1. The CDR3 covers 13 residues. Germline values: CDR1 LNHNV, CDR2 YYDKDF (reference sequence). Trimming cost V 5 bases and J 4 bases; bases outside gene matches: 2. CDR3 nucleotide sequence: TGTGCCACCAGCCGACAGGGGGTCACTGAAGCTTTCTTT. Translated, it gives CATSRQGVTEAFF.

The chain employs TRBV7-9 and TRBJ1-2, with 8 bases aligning to TRBD1. V was pared by 1 base and J by 4 bases, with 5 bases of the junction left unmatched. This CDR3 spans 15 amino acids. Germline CDR1 and CDR2: SEHNR and FQNEAQ (reference sequence). The chain's CDR3 is CASSLGAGGGYGYTF. The CDR3 DNA reads as TGTGCCAGCAGCTTAGGGGCAGGGGGCGGCTATGGCTACACCTTC.

The gene calls are TRBV18 and TRBJ1-1, with D possibly being TRBD1 (6 bases). Germline V gene lookup returns CDR1 KGHSH and CDR2 LQKENI. V lost 3 bases and J lost 9, with 14 bases in between. This CDR3 is built from 13 residues. The CDR3 DNA is TGTGCCAGCTCACCGGGGGAACAGGGCAAAGCTTTCTTT. Amino acid sequence: CASSPGEQGKAFF.

The CDR3 nucleotides are TGTGCCAGCAGCAAAGAGGACAGCTACATGAACACTGAAGCTTTCTTT. It specifies CASSKEDSYMNTEAFF. The V call is TRBV11-2, the J call TRBJ1-1; TRBD1 is a possible D gene (6 bases). With 5 bases removed from V and 0 bases from J, the gap between germline ends came to 16 bases. CDR3 size: 16 residues. Germline CDR1 reads SGHAT; CDR2 reads FQNNGV. Based on the CDR3 plus reference TRBV11-2 and TRBJ1-1, the full variable domain is EAGVAQSPRYKIIEKRQSVAFWCNPISGHATLYWYQQILGQGPKLLIQFQNNGVVDDSQLPKDRFSAERLKGVDSTLKIQPAKLEDSAVYLCASSKEDSYMNTEAFFGQGTRLTVV.

This chain joins TRBV4-2 and TRBJ1-1, with D uncertain. This CDR3 is 16 amino acids long. Trimming shortened V by 4 bases and J by 0 bases, and 15 bases separated the two germline ends. Germline V lookup: CDR1 LGHNA, CDR2 YNFKEQ. The CDR3 sequence is CASSPQEELLNTEAFF. CDR3 bases: TGTGCCAGCAGCCCCCAAGAGGAGTTACTGAACACTGAAGCTTTCTTT.